The 8 T cell receptor beta chains given below trace back to one sample, sequenced in a study of blood T cell repertoires in COVID-19. The protocol was immunoSEQ multiplex PCR, while the TCRdb copy is restricted to in-frame clones and leaves out a portion. The repertoire includes approximately 170,000 clones, around 78% of them detected once, and approximately 4.7% sits in the top ten. Material for sequencing was PBMCs or T cells enriched from blood (not recorded which). The source of these receptors is a woman between 50 and 59 years old who had recovered from COVID-19.

In this sample, this clone turned up a few times. The rearrangement links TRBV30 to TRBJ1-2; 7 bases are a match to TRBD1. The CDR3 runs to 15 residues. V trimming: 4 bases; J trimming: 4 bases; junction bases outside the gene matches: 12. The germline CDR1 and CDR2 sequences are GTSNPN and SVGIG (reference sequence). The CDR3 DNA reads TGTGCCTGGACCCGAGCCGGGACAGAGTTCTATGGCTACACCTTC. It specifies CAWTRAGTEFYGYTF.

Regarding this clone: At one boundary the junction diverges from the germline segment, which might be a read error. The rearrangement joins TRBV28 to TRBJ1-2, with D maybe TRBD1 (6 bases). Germline lookup yields CDR1 MDHEN and CDR2 SYDVKM. The CDR3 spans 13 residues. CDR3 sequence (DNA): TGTGCCGGCAGTGGGACACTACACTATGGCTACACCTTC. It codes for CAGSGTLHYGYTF.

The chain has TRBV21-1 and TRBJ2-2; the tabulated D call, TRBD2, remains unverified against the DNA. TRBV21-1 represents a pseudogene. The length of the CDR3 is 15 residues. The CDR3 reads CASSPSGRAAGELFF. In nucleotides, the CDR3 is TGTGCCAGCAGTCCTAGCGGCAGGGCGGCCGGGGAGCTGTTTTTT.

The gene calls are TRBV28 and TRBJ1-4, with D hard to call. The CDR3 length is 11 residues. Between the trimmed V and J ends, which lost 6 bases and 4 bases, there was a span of 3 bases. The germline gives CDR1 MDHEN, CDR2 SYDVKM. The DNA for the CDR3 is TGTGCCAGCAGGAGTAATGAAAAACTGTTTTTT. It yields the protein CASRSNEKLFF.

The V gene is TRBV6-1, the J gene TRBJ1-1; TRBD1 aligns across 9 bases. V gave up 2 bases and J gave up 4 bases; unmatched junction bases: 8. The germline CDR1 and CDR2 sequences are MNHNS and SASEGT. The CDR3 is 16 residues long. The CDR3: CASSEYVGTGSTEAFF. In DNA, the CDR3 is TGTGCCAGCAGTGAATATGTGGGGACAGGGTCCACTGAAGCTTTCTTT.

J is TRBJ2-2 and V is TRBV9; 10 bases map to TRBD2. Losses at the gene ends were 2 bases for V and 4 bases for J; bases not matched to a gene: 2. CDR1 is SGDLS, CDR2 YYNGEE, per germline. CDR3 length: 15 amino acids. This CDR3 is CASSVIAGGTGELFF. DNA of the CDR3: TGTGCCAGCAGCGTTATAGCGGGAGGCACCGGGGAGCTGTTTTTT.

The chain joins TRBV5-8 to TRBJ1-2, with a weak D call TRBD1 (6 bases). Germline-derived CDR1 and CDR2 are SGHTS and YDEGEE. The CDR3 spans 13 residues. The V gene lost 2 bases and the J gene lost 8 bases, with 13 bases spanning the gap. This CDR3 reads CASSLTGRGGYTF. The CDR3 DNA follows: TGTGCCAGCAGCTTAACAGGGCGAGGGGGCTACACCTTC.

The V and J genes are TRBV18 and TRBJ1-1, with 9 nucleotides matching TRBD1. CDR1 and CDR2 from the germline V gene are KGHSH and LQKENI. The CDR3 length is 15 residues. With 2 bases clipped from V and 0 bases from J, the junction kept 1 base outside the gene matches. CDR3 amino acids: CASSPGTGLNTEAFF. The CDR3 bases are TGTGCCAGCTCACCAGGGACAGGGTTGAACACTGAAGCTTTCTTT.